The 26 T cell receptor beta chains below were found in one sample sequenced in a study of cytomegalovirus exposure and HLA in healthy donors. Here immunoSEQ multiplex PCR was the method, and the copy in TCRdb shows in-frame clones only, minus some. The table has roughly 150,000 clones, 86% seen once. Specimen: PBMCs. These receptor sequences come from a woman between 18 and 29 years old in good health and CMV-seronegative.

The V and J genes are TRBV10-3 and TRBJ2-7; 7 bases agree with TRBD1. This CDR3 comprises 14 residues. J gave up 3 bases and V 10 bases, and 12 bases lay outside the gene matches. Germline V lookup: CDR1 ENHRY, CDR2 SYGVKD. The CDR3, as DNA: TGTGCCACCTTGAGGACAGGCGTCAACTACGAGCAGTACTTC. Translated, it gives CATLRTGVNYEQYF.

In its sample, this clone was seen a few times. The chain has TRBV18 and TRBJ2-7; 9 bases fit TRBD1. Germline values: CDR1 KGHSH, CDR2 LQKENI. V shed 0 bases, J shed 6 bases, and the junction held 12 bases outside the gene matches. The length of the CDR3 is 17 residues. CDR3 amino acids: CASSPPTTGGAVGEQYF. The CDR3 DNA reads TGTGCCAGCTCACCACCGACAACAGGGGGCGCGGTGGGCGAGCAGTACTTC.

The chain recombines TRBV12-5 with TRBJ2-7; D remains unclear. The V gene's germline CDR1 is LGHNT and CDR2 FRNRAP. V was shortened by 5 bases and J by 1 base, with 9 bases between the two germline ends. The CDR3 totals 13 residues. The CDR3 reads CASGAMRSYEQYF. In DNA form, the CDR3 reads TGTGCTAGTGGTGCCATGAGATCCTACGAGCAGTACTTC.

The CDR3, as DNA: TGTGCCAGCAGTCGAAGCTCAGGCGATAACTATGGCTACACCTTC. Amino acids: CASSRSSGDNYGYTF. The chain couples TRBV7-9 to TRBJ1-2; D not resolved. The CDR3 runs 15 residues. Trimming left V 6 bases short and J 1 base short, with 15 bases between. Germline-derived CDR1 and CDR2 are SEHNR and FQNEAQ (reference sequence).

The chain combines TRBV7-9 with TRBJ1-2; 8 bases fit TRBD1. The CDR3 has 16 residues. Germline trimming cut 4 bases from V and 2 bases from J; bases unmatched to any gene: 9. In germline, CDR1 is SEHNR, CDR2 FQNEAQ (reference sequence). The CDR3 loop is CASSSRWTGTNYGYTF. As DNA, the CDR3 is TGTGCCAGCAGCTCCCGTTGGACAGGGACAAACTATGGCTACACCTTC.

The V and J genes are TRBV29-1 and TRBJ2-7; D is perhaps TRBD2 (5 bases). Trimming removed 7 bases from V and 2 bases from J, with 12 bases in between. This CDR3 is built from 12 residues. Germline V gene sequence: CDR1 SQVTM, CDR2 ANQGSEA. The CDR3 loop reads CSGGIVPYEQYF. The CDR3 DNA is TGCAGCGGAGGGATAGTACCCTACGAGCAGTACTTC.

This clone has a single count. This chain uses TRBV9 with TRBJ2-7; D remains ambiguous. The CDR3 is 16 residues long. V was cut by 1 base and J by 2 bases, with 16 bases left in between. Germline loops: CDR1 SGDLS, CDR2 YYNGEE. CDR3 region: CASSVSLGRLTYEQYF. The CDR3 nucleotides are TGTGCCAGCAGCGTAAGCCTAGGTAGACTGACCTACGAGCAGTACTTC.

The chain has TRBV19 and TRBJ2-1; 7 bases line up with TRBD2. Germline loops: CDR1 LNHDA, CDR2 SQIVND (reference sequence). V dropped 6 bases and J dropped 8; count of bases not matched to a gene: 10. The CDR3 covers 14 residues. The CDR3 sequence is CASRLSGTGDEQFF. In nucleotides, the CDR3 is TGTGCCAGTAGGTTGAGCGGGACCGGGGATGAGCAGTTCTTC.

This clone was seen more than once but under ten times. The rearrangement uses TRBV7-6 and TRBJ1-6; TRBD1 might be the D (6 bases). CDR3 size: 15 residues. Per the germline V gene, CDR1 is SGHVS and CDR2 is FNYEAQ. V lost 5 bases and J 11 bases, leaving 19 bases between the germline ends. CDR3 bases: TGTGCCAGCAGCCCTAATACAGGGAACGCTACACCCCTCCACTTT. It translates to CASSPNTGNATPLHF.

The J gene is TRBJ1-4, the V gene TRBV10-2; TRBD1 aligns across 9 bases. The CDR3 contains 15 residues. The ends lost 0 bases at V and 7 bases at J; junction bases unmatched: 3. CDR1 and CDR2 (germline): WSHSY, SAAADI. The CDR3 reads CASSESGTGSEKLFF. CDR3 nucleotide sequence: TGCGCCAGCAGTGAGTCCGGGACAGGGAGTGAAAAACTGTTTTTT.

This clone was seen just once. The chain links TRBV2 to TRBJ2-7, with 10 bases fitting TRBD1. V was pared by 6 bases and J by 0 bases, with 8 bases of the junction left unmatched. Germline V CDR1 and CDR2: SNHLY, FYNNEI. This CDR3 contains 16 residues. CDR3 DNA: TGTGCCAGCAGCTGGACAGGGGGTATAGGCTCCTACGAGCAGTACTTC. Translation: CASSWTGGIGSYEQYF. Drawing the rest from reference TRBV2 and TRBJ2-7, the complete variable domain is EPEVTQTPSHQVTQMGQEVILRCVPISNHLYFYWYRQILGQKVEFLVSFYNNEISEKSEIFDDQFSVERPDGSNFTLKIRSTKLEDSAMYFCASSWTGGIGSYEQYFGPGTRLTVT.

V gene TRBV4-3 combines with J gene TRBJ2-3; TRBD2 matches 10 bases. CDR1 is LGHNA, CDR2 YSLEER, per germline. With V trimmed by 3 bases and J by 4 bases, 7 bases remained unmatched. The CDR3 has 16 amino acids. In DNA form, the CDR3 reads TGCGCCAGCAGCCAGGAACTAGCGGGACGGGCAGATACGCAGTATTTT. Protein sequence: CASSQELAGRADTQYF.

The chain links TRBV5-1 to TRBJ1-1; the match to TRBD1 covers 8 bases. The CDR3 spans 17 residues. The germline V gene has CDR1 SGHRS and CDR2 YFSETQ. V lost 4 bases to trimming and J lost 2 bases; unmatched junction nucleotides: 13. The CDR3 sequence is CASSPGQGSRFNTEAFF. The CDR3 coding sequence is TGCGCCAGCAGCCCCGGACAGGGATCGAGATTTAACACTGAAGCTTTCTTT.

This clone was seen a single time. This chain connects TRBV5-1 to TRBJ2-5; a possible D gene is TRBD1 (6 bases). The germline CDR1 and CDR2 sequences are SGHRS and YFSETQ. The CDR3 consists of 15 residues. Trimming stripped 1 base from V and 4 bases from J, with 14 bases between. The CDR3 nucleotides are TGCGCCAGCAGCTTGAAACAGGGTGGAGGAGAGACCCAGTACTTC. It translates to CASSLKQGGGETQYF. Using reference TRBV5-1 and TRBJ2-5 for the parts outside the CDR3, the full variable domain is KAGVTQTPRYLIKTRGQQVTLSCSPISGHRSVSWYQQTPGQGLQFLFEYFSETQRNKGNFPGRFSGRQFSNSRSEMNVSTLELGDSALYLCASSLKQGGGETQYFGPGTRLLVL.

CDR3 region: CASSDEGQPQHF. CDR3 DNA: TGTGCCAGCAGTGATGAGGGTCAGCCCCAGCATTTT. The V and J genes are TRBV2 and TRBJ1-5; D gene uncertain. The CDR3 is 12 residues long. Germline V gives CDR1 SNHLY, CDR2 FYNNEI. Trimming pared 3 bases from V and 6 bases from J, leaving 6 bases between. Looking up the rest from reference TRBV2 and TRBJ1-5 gives the full variable domain: EPEVTQTPSHQVTQMGQEVILRCVPISNHLYFYWYRQILGQKVEFLVSFYNNEISEKSEIFDDQFSVERPDGSNFTLKIRSTKLEDSAMYFCASSDEGQPQHFGDGTRLSIL.

This clone was recorded only once. The chain carries TRBV21-1 and TRBJ1-1. TRBV21-1 is a known pseudogene. This CDR3 region has 15 residues. CDR3 nucleotide sequence: TGTGCCAGACGAAAAGCTCAACTCCGGGACACTGAAGCTTTCTTT. Amino acids: CARRKAQLRDTEAFF.

J is TRBJ1-2 and V is TRBV19; D might be TRBD1 (6 bases). The V gene lost 0 bases and the J gene lost 5 bases, with 10 bases spanning the gap. CDR3 length: 14 residues. Germline loops: CDR1 LNHDA, CDR2 SQIVND (reference sequence). CDR3 sequence reads: CASSIDRGSYGYTF. CDR3 nucleotide sequence: TGTGCCAGTAGTATAGACAGGGGTTCGTATGGCTACACCTTC. The whole variable domain, filled in from reference TRBV19 and TRBJ1-2, reads DGGITQSPKYLFRKEGQNVTLSCEQNLNHDAMYWYRQDPGQGLRLIYYSQIVNDFQKGDIAEGYSVSREKKESFPLTVTSAQKNPTAFYLCASSIDRGSYGYTFGSGTRLTVV.

The V and J genes are TRBV27 and TRBJ1-5, with D possibly TRBD1 on 6 matching bases. CDR1 and CDR2 from the germline V gene are MNHEY and SMNVEV (reference sequence). The CDR3 length is 23 residues. Trimming removed 4 bases from V and 4 bases from J, with 38 bases in between. CDR3 DNA sequence: TGTGCCAGCAGTTCAACCCGACAGGACGGGTTGATTAATACGGCGAGTAGGAATCAGCCCCAGCATTTT. It is translated as CASSSTRQDGLINTASRNQPQHF.

This clone was observed a few times. This rearrangement joins TRBV19 to TRBJ1-4; TRBD1 matches at 9 bases. CDR3 length: 14 residues. V shed 6 bases and J 7 bases; nucleotides not matched to a gene: 6. Germline V gives CDR1 LNHDA, CDR2 SQIVND (reference sequence). Here the CDR3 DNA reads TGTGCCAGTAGCCTGGGACAGGGTGGTGAAAAACTGTTTTTT. It encodes CASSLGQGGEKLFF.

The genes are TRBV4-1 and TRBJ2-7, with 12 bases aligning to TRBD2. Looked up from germline, CDR1 is MGHRA and CDR2 is YSYEKL. The CDR3 runs 16 residues. The ends lost 1 base at V and 2 bases at J; junction bases unmatched: 3. CDR3 bases: TGCGCCAGCAGCCAAGCTAGCGGGGGGGGAGCCTACGAGCAGTACTTC. Translated: CASSQASGGGAYEQYF.

The rearrangement joins TRBV6-5 to TRBJ1-2; TRBD1 agrees at 8 bases. CDR1 and CDR2 from the germline V gene are MNHEY and SVGAGI. After removal of 7 bases from V and 3 bases from J, the junction contained 7 bases not matched to a gene. The CDR3 consists of 14 residues. CDR3 sequence (DNA): TGTGCCAGCAAATTCTCGACAGGGGACTATGGCTACACCTTC. This encodes CASKFSTGDYGYTF.

The rearrangement links TRBV6-5 to TRBJ2-1; 10 bases are a match to TRBD2. The CDR3 loop spans 15 amino acids. Per the germline V gene, CDR1 is MNHEY and CDR2 is SVGAGI. V dropped 6 bases and J dropped 7; count of bases not matched to a gene: 9. The CDR3 DNA reads as TGTGCCAGCAGACCTAGCGGGAGTATGGGGAATGAGCAGTTCTTC. Translated, it gives CASRPSGSMGNEQFF.

This chain uses TRBV5-1 with TRBJ1-6; TRBD1 aligns across 9 bases. The trim removed 3 bases at V and 5 bases at J, leaving 9 bases unmatched. Germline V gene data show CDR1 as SGHRS and CDR2 as YFSETQ. The CDR3 is made up of 17 amino acids. The CDR3 bases are TGCGCCAGCAGCTCCCGGGACAGGGTATCGGATAATTCACCCCTCCACTTT. It is translated as CASSSRDRVSDNSPLHF.

The chain recombines TRBV5-4 with TRBJ1-4, with 8 nucleotides matching TRBD1. Germline V gene lookup returns CDR1 SGHNT and CDR2 YYREEE (reference sequence). This CDR3 is 17 amino acids long. Germline trimming cut 5 bases from V and 8 bases from J; bases unmatched to any gene: 17. CDR3 coding DNA: TGTGCCAGCAGTCTCTCAGGGGGCAAACAGTCGGGAGAAAAACTGTTTTTT. This translates into CASSLSGGKQSGEKLFF.

This clone was recorded only once. This chain connects TRBV7-3 to TRBJ2-7; tentatively, D is TRBD2 (5 bases). Per the germline V gene, CDR1 is SGHTA and CDR2 is FQGTGA. V gave up 3 bases and J gave up 6 bases, with 21 bases separating them. The CDR3 consists of 16 residues. The CDR3 spells CASSFFSDFPFCEQYF. For the CDR3, the DNA is TGTGCCAGCAGCTTTTTTTCGGACTTTCCCTTCTGCGAGCAGTACTTC.

J is TRBJ1-6 and V is TRBV19, with TRBD1 as a possible D gene (6 bases). Germline CDR1 is LNHDA and CDR2 is SQIVND (reference sequence). The CDR3 contains 14 residues. V dropped 2 bases and J dropped 7 bases, with 9 bases sitting between them. In DNA, the CDR3 is TGTGCCAGTAGTATAAACAGGGTGAATTCACCCCTCCACTTT. Translated, it gives CASSINRVNSPLHF.